The 3 T cell receptor beta chains reported below all come from one sample, sequenced in a study of T cell repertoires in cytomegalovirus infection. One entry per CDR3 protein results from TCRdb running MiXCR on the reads. Of 150,000 to 160,000 distinct CDR3 sequences listed, around 24% were seen once; the top ten hold roughly 11%. What was sequenced was PBMCs. These receptors were taken from a human donor in good health (CMV status not recorded). Some clones in this sample may be carry-over from other donors' samples.

Concerning this clonotype: This may stem from a read error, because a much larger clone lies one nucleotide away. This sequence joins TRBV28 and TRBJ1-1, with 7 bases aligning to TRBD1. Germline values: CDR1 MDHEN, CDR2 SYDVKM. The CDR3 runs to 14 residues. CDR3 DNA: TGTGTCAGCAGTTTACGGGACAGCTACACTGAAGCTTTCTTT. Encoded protein: CVSSLRDSYTEAFF.

This clonotype was found a few times. This chain links TRBV7-2 with TRBJ2-7; 11 bases align to TRBD1. The CDR3 is 14 amino acids. CDR1 is SGHTA, CDR2 FQGNSA, per germline. The junction had 2 bases not matched to a gene; V was cut back by 4 bases and J by 3 bases. CDR3 in amino acids: CASSSDRGRYEQYF. The CDR3 nucleotides are TGTGCCAGCAGCTCGGACAGGGGGCGCTACGAGCAGTACTTC. Using reference TRBV7-2 and TRBJ2-7 for the parts outside the CDR3, the full variable domain is GAGVSQSPSNKVTEKGKDVELRCDPISGHTALYWYRQSLGQGLEFLIYFQGNSAPDKSGLPSDRFSAERTGGSVSTLTIQRTQQEDSAVYLCASSSDRGRYEQYFGPGTRLTVT.

This clonotype was observed many times. The rearrangement joins TRBV5-4 to TRBJ2-3; TRBD2 matches at 8 bases. This CDR3 has 14 residues. Trimming cost V 4 bases and J 5 bases; bases outside gene matches: 6. Germline V gene sequence: CDR1 SGHNT, CDR2 YYREEE (reference sequence). The CDR3 region is CASSQGTRGDTQYF. CDR3 DNA: TGTGCCAGCAGCCAGGGGACTAGAGGAGATACGCAGTATTTT.